Listed below are T cell receptor beta chains from one sample, sequenced in a study of cytomegalovirus exposure and HLA in healthy donors. Assay: immunoSEQ multiplex PCR; the TCRdb copy retains only in-frame clones and omits some. The table includes more than 95,000 clones, around 86% detected once. The source material was PBMCs. The receptors here all came from a woman aged 18-29 years in good health and CMV-seropositive. The CDR3 runs from the conserved cysteine through the conserved F or W. A D gene is named only where the DNA matches it firmly.

11 TRBJ2-7 TRBV14 . CASSQGGYQYF TGTGCCAGCAGCCAAGGAGGGTATCAGTACTTC
17 TRBJ1-3 TRBV4-1 . CASSHPRAGNSGNTIYF TGCGCCAGCAGCCACCCGAGAGCCGGGAACTCTGGAAACACCATATATTTT
15 TRBJ2-1 TRBV6-1 TRBD1 CASSESGQGKTEQFF TGTGCCAGCAGTGAATCGGGACAGGGGAAAACTGAGCAGTTCTTC
15 TRBJ1-2 TRBV7-8 TRBD1 CASSRRLDREDGYTF TGTGCCAGCAGCCGTCGACTGGACAGGGAGGATGGCTACACCTTC
13 TRBJ2-4 TRBV5-4 TRBD1 CASSPTPADRRRF TGTGCCAGCAGCCCCACACCGGCGGACAGGAGGCGCTTC
14 TRBJ2-5 TRBV10-1 TRBD1 CASSPGTGMKTQYF TGCGCCAGCAGCCCCGGGACAGGGATGAAGACCCAGTACTTC
14 TRBJ1-4 TRBV5-4 . CASSSLLTGEKLFF TGTGCCAGCAGCTCCTTACTTACAGGGGAAAAACTGTTTTTT
14 TRBJ2-7 TRBV25-1 . CASSGTRSSYEQYF TGTGCCAGCAGTGGGACAAGGAGCTCCTACGAGCAGTACTTC
16 TRBJ1-6 TRBV6-1 TRBD1 CASSGGQGAVGSPLHF TGTGCCAGCAGTGGGGGACAGGGGGCGGTAGGCTCACCCCTCCACTTT
17 TRBJ2-7 TRBV15 . CATSRDTTPRLYYEQYF TGTGCCACCAGCAGAGATACTACCCCCCGCTTATACTACGAGCAGTACTTC
12 TRBJ2-3 TRBV7-9 . CASSRITDTQYF TGTGCCAGCAGTAGAATCACAGATACGCAGTATTTT
16 TRBJ2-1 TRBV7-9 TRBD2 CASSPRTSLVIHEQFF TGTGCCAGCAGCCCCCGGACTAGCCTCGTCATCCATGAGCAGTTCTTC
14 TRBJ1-1 TRBV4-1 . CASSQGTPNTEAFF TGCGCCAGCAGCCAGGGGACACCGAACACTGAAGCTTTCTTT
16 TRBJ1-1 TRBV11-3 . CASSLDGVGLAGVAFF TGTGCCAGCAGCTTAGATGGGGTAGGGCTCGCGGGCGTAGCTTTCTTT